A selection of T cell receptor beta chains follows, all from one sample in a study of OX40 agonist ivuxolimab in advanced cancers. Sequencing was performed with immunoSEQ multiplex PCR; in TCRdb, only in-frame clones are kept and a portion is missing. Seen here are approximately 100,000 clones, 87% observed once, and the top ten hold approximately 0.49%. The specimen was CD4+ or CD8+ T cells sorted from blood, collected in a trial of the OX40 agonist ivuxolimab. The receptors derive from an adult with an advanced solid tumor such as melanoma, head and neck, liver or kidney cancer. Both conserved end residues are part of each CDR3. The D gene is left open where the match is weak. Clone size is stated in some rows and not others, as once, few, many or a class when expanded.

clone_size: -
j_call: TRBJ1-2
v_call: TRBV2
d_call: -
cdr3_length: 13
cdr3_aa: CASREGMNYGYTF
cdr3_nt: TGTGCCAGCAGAGAAGGGATGAACTATGGCTACACCTTC

clone_size: -
j_call: TRBJ1-6
v_call: TRBV19
d_call: -
cdr3_length: 19
cdr3_aa: CASSIDSDLAAGLRSPLHF
cdr3_nt: TGTGCCAGTAGTATAGATTCCGACCTGGCGGCTGGACTAAGGTCACCCCTCCACTTT

clone_size: few
j_call: TRBJ2-3
v_call: TRBV5-4
d_call: -
cdr3_length: 13
cdr3_aa: CASSPGSRGTQYF
cdr3_nt: TGTGCCAGCAGCCCCGGGAGCCGGGGTACGCAGTATTTT

clone_size: once
j_call: TRBJ2-7
v_call: TRBV13
d_call: TRBD1
cdr3_length: 19
cdr3_aa: CASSLARGQGTLLTYEQYF
cdr3_nt: TGTGCCAGCAGCTTAGCCCGGGGACAGGGTACCCTTTTAACCTACGAGCAGTACTTC

clone_size: -
j_call: TRBJ1-2
v_call: TRBV5-1
d_call: -
cdr3_length: 13
cdr3_aa: CASSLGGNYGYTF
cdr3_nt: TGCGCCAGCAGCTTGGGGGGTAACTATGGCTACACCTTC

clone_size: -
j_call: TRBJ1-5
v_call: TRBV28
d_call: -
cdr3_length: 13
cdr3_aa: CASRGDLNQPQHF
cdr3_nt: TGTGCCAGCAGGGGGGACCTCAATCAGCCCCAGCATTTT

clone_size: once
j_call: TRBJ1-2
v_call: TRBV5-1
d_call: TRBD1
cdr3_length: 13
cdr3_aa: CASSGDSNYGYTF
cdr3_nt: TGCGCCAGCAGCGGGGACAGTAACTATGGCTACACCTTC

clone_size: few
j_call: TRBJ1-1
v_call: TRBV6-1
d_call: -
cdr3_length: 14
cdr3_aa: CASSELGGTTEAFF
cdr3_nt: TGTGCCAGCAGTGAGCTAGGGGGGACCACTGAAGCTTTCTTT

clone_size: -
j_call: TRBJ1-6
v_call: TRBV28
d_call: -
cdr3_length: 16
cdr3_aa: CASSRSRASYNSPLHF
cdr3_nt: TGTGCCAGCAGTCGATCTCGGGCTTCCTATAATTCACCCCTCCACTTT

clone_size: -
j_call: TRBJ1-3
v_call: TRBV7-3
d_call: -
cdr3_length: 13
cdr3_aa: CASSLSHGNTIYF
cdr3_nt: TGTGCCAGCAGCTTAAGTCATGGAAACACCATATATTTT

clone_size: once
j_call: TRBJ2-7
v_call: TRBV5-4
d_call: -
cdr3_length: 13
cdr3_aa: CASSLALDSAEYF
cdr3_nt: TGTGCCAGCAGCTTGGCTTTAGACTCGGCGGAGTACTTC

clone_size: few
j_call: TRBJ2-1
v_call: TRBV2
d_call: -
cdr3_length: 18
cdr3_aa: CASSEGLWAGSSYNEQFF
cdr3_nt: TGTGCCAGCAGTGAAGGTCTGTGGGCAGGAAGCTCCTACAATGAGCAGTTCTTC

clone_size: -
j_call: TRBJ1-3
v_call: TRBV28
d_call: -
cdr3_length: 14
cdr3_aa: CASSSLRTGNTIYF
cdr3_nt: TGTGCCAGCAGTTCCCTGCGGACCGGAAACACCATATATTTT

clone_size: -
j_call: TRBJ1-2
v_call: TRBV7-9
d_call: -
cdr3_length: 14
cdr3_aa: CASSLAGGKITNTF
cdr3_nt: TGTGCCAGCAGCTTAGCCGGGGGGAAAATTACGAACACCTTC

clone_size: -
j_call: TRBJ2-2
v_call: TRBV10-3
d_call: -
cdr3_length: 12
cdr3_aa: CAISRQHGELFF
cdr3_nt: TGTGCCATCAGCCGACAACACGGGGAGCTGTTTTTT

clone_size: -
j_call: TRBJ2-1
v_call: TRBV18
d_call: TRBD2
cdr3_length: 16
cdr3_aa: CASSPPGLAGGPEQFF
cdr3_nt: TGTGCCAGCTCACCCCCGGGACTAGCGGGGGGGCCTGAGCAGTTCTTC

clone_size: -
j_call: TRBJ2-1
v_call: TRBV18
d_call: -
cdr3_length: 16
cdr3_aa: CASSPLGLVGANEQFF
cdr3_nt: TGTGCCAGCTCACCACTGGGATTAGTGGGGGCCAATGAGCAGTTCTTC

clone_size: -
j_call: TRBJ2-6
v_call: TRBV12-5
d_call: -
cdr3_length: 17
cdr3_aa: CASGFGFSSSGANVLTF
cdr3_nt: TGTGCTAGTGGTTTCGGTTTTTCTAGCTCTGGGGCCAACGTCCTGACTTTC

clone_size: -
j_call: TRBJ2-7
v_call: TRBV27
d_call: TRBD2
cdr3_length: 16
cdr3_aa: CASSYGLAGAAYEQYF
cdr3_nt: TGTGCCAGCAGTTACGGGCTAGCGGGGGCCGCCTACGAGCAGTACTTC

clone_size: -
j_call: TRBJ1-2
v_call: TRBV27
d_call: -
cdr3_length: 13
cdr3_aa: CASSPGPSGGYTF
cdr3_nt: TGTGCCAGCAGTCCCGGCCCCTCCGGCGGCTACACCTTC

clone_size: -
j_call: TRBJ1-4
v_call: TRBV4-1
d_call: -
cdr3_length: 16
cdr3_aa: CASSQLSLGPNEKLFF
cdr3_nt: TGCGCCAGCAGCCAACTGAGCCTGGGGCCTAATGAAAAACTGTTTTTT

clone_size: -
j_call: TRBJ2-7
v_call: TRBV4-3
d_call: -
cdr3_length: 14
cdr3_aa: CASSRDPTSYEQYF
cdr3_nt: TGCGCCAGCAGCCGGGACCCAACCTCCTACGAGCAGTACTTC

clone_size: -
j_call: TRBJ2-4
v_call: TRBV28
d_call: -
cdr3_length: 14
cdr3_aa: CASSTGLAKNIQYF
cdr3_nt: TGTGCCAGCAGTACAGGGCTAGCCAAAAACATTCAGTACTTC

clone_size: -
j_call: TRBJ1-2
v_call: TRBV5-6
d_call: -
cdr3_length: 13
cdr3_aa: CASSLRALYGYTF
cdr3_nt: TGTGCCAGCAGCTTGAGGGCCCTCTATGGCTACACCTTC

clone_size: -
j_call: TRBJ1-1
v_call: TRBV5-4
d_call: TRBD1
cdr3_length: 13
cdr3_aa: CASSRQGSTEAFF
cdr3_nt: TGTGCCAGCAGCCGACAGGGTAGTACTGAAGCTTTCTTT

clone_size: -
j_call: TRBJ2-7
v_call: TRBV7-8
d_call: -
cdr3_length: 14
cdr3_aa: CASSLGSRVYEQYF
cdr3_nt: TGTGCCAGCAGCCTAGGGTCCAGGGTATACGAGCAGTACTTC

clone_size: -
j_call: TRBJ2-3
v_call: TRBV6-5
d_call: -
cdr3_length: 13
cdr3_aa: CASTPRYWDTQYF
cdr3_nt: TGTGCCAGCACCCCTCGGTACTGGGATACGCAGTATTTT

clone_size: -
j_call: TRBJ1-2
v_call: TRBV5-5
d_call: -
cdr3_length: 16
cdr3_aa: CASSLRARGVYYGYTF
cdr3_nt: TGTGCCAGCAGCTTGAGGGCGCGGGGGGTGTACTATGGCTACACCTTC

clone_size: -
j_call: TRBJ1-6
v_call: TRBV18
d_call: -
cdr3_length: 15
cdr3_aa: CASSPPESYNSPLHF
cdr3_nt: TGTGCCAGCTCACCACCGGAGAGCTATAATTCACCCCTCCACTTT

clone_size: few
j_call: TRBJ1-6
v_call: TRBV6-6
d_call: -
cdr3_length: 13
cdr3_aa: CASSYDSQSPLHF
cdr3_nt: TGTGCCAGCAGTTACGACAGCCAGTCACCCCTCCACTTT

clone_size: -
j_call: TRBJ1-1
v_call: TRBV5-4
d_call: TRBD1
cdr3_length: 15
cdr3_aa: CASSFRDRPLAEAFF
cdr3_nt: TGTGCCAGCAGCTTTAGGGACAGACCTTTAGCTGAAGCTTTCTTT

clone_size: -
j_call: TRBJ1-1
v_call: TRBV11-1
d_call: TRBD1
cdr3_length: 12
cdr3_aa: CASSLMGQRAFF
cdr3_nt: TGTGCCAGCAGCCTCATGGGACAGAGGGCTTTCTTT

clone_size: -
j_call: TRBJ2-7
v_call: TRBV6-5
d_call: -
cdr3_length: 13
cdr3_aa: CASSLGYSYEQYF
cdr3_nt: TGTGCCAGCAGCCTCGGATACTCCTACGAGCAGTACTTC

clone_size: -
j_call: TRBJ2-7
v_call: TRBV5-1
d_call: -
cdr3_length: 13
cdr3_aa: CASSPGQAHEQYF
cdr3_nt: TGCGCCAGCAGCCCGGGGCAGGCCCACGAGCAGTACTTC

clone_size: -
j_call: TRBJ1-5
v_call: TRBV6-1
d_call: TRBD1
cdr3_length: 19
cdr3_aa: CASSERGDSVRGRNQPQHF
cdr3_nt: TGTGCCAGCAGTGAAAGAGGGGACAGTGTAAGGGGCCGCAATCAGCCCCAGCATTTT

clone_size: -
j_call: TRBJ2-7
v_call: TRBV5-1
d_call: -
cdr3_length: 19
cdr3_aa: CASSLTRQDMGTGSYEQYF
cdr3_nt: TGCGCCAGCAGCTTGACCCGGCAGGACATGGGGACTGGCTCCTACGAGCAGTACTTC

clone_size: -
j_call: TRBJ1-3
v_call: TRBV5-1
d_call: TRBD1
cdr3_length: 14
cdr3_aa: CASCPGQAGNTIYF
cdr3_nt: TGCGCCAGCTGTCCGGGACAGGCTGGAAACACCATATATTTT

clone_size: -
j_call: TRBJ1-5
v_call: TRBV19
d_call: TRBD1
cdr3_length: 14
cdr3_aa: CASSVTGDGQPQHF
cdr3_nt: TGTGCCAGTAGTGTAACAGGGGATGGCCAGCCCCAGCATTTT

clone_size: -
j_call: TRBJ2-7
v_call: TRBV7-3
d_call: -
cdr3_length: 15
cdr3_aa: CASSLKPGASYEQYF
cdr3_nt: TGTGCCAGCAGCTTAAAGCCGGGAGCCTCCTACGAGCAGTACTTC

clone_size: -
j_call: TRBJ2-2
v_call: TRBV7-3
d_call: -
cdr3_length: 12
cdr3_aa: CASSPGPGELFF
cdr3_nt: TGTGCCAGCAGCCCCGGTCCCGGGGAGCTGTTTTTT

clone_size: -
j_call: TRBJ1-2
v_call: TRBV5-1
d_call: TRBD1
cdr3_length: 14
cdr3_aa: CASSLQGSTHGYTF
cdr3_nt: TGCGCCAGCAGCTTACAGGGGTCAACCCATGGCTACACCTTC